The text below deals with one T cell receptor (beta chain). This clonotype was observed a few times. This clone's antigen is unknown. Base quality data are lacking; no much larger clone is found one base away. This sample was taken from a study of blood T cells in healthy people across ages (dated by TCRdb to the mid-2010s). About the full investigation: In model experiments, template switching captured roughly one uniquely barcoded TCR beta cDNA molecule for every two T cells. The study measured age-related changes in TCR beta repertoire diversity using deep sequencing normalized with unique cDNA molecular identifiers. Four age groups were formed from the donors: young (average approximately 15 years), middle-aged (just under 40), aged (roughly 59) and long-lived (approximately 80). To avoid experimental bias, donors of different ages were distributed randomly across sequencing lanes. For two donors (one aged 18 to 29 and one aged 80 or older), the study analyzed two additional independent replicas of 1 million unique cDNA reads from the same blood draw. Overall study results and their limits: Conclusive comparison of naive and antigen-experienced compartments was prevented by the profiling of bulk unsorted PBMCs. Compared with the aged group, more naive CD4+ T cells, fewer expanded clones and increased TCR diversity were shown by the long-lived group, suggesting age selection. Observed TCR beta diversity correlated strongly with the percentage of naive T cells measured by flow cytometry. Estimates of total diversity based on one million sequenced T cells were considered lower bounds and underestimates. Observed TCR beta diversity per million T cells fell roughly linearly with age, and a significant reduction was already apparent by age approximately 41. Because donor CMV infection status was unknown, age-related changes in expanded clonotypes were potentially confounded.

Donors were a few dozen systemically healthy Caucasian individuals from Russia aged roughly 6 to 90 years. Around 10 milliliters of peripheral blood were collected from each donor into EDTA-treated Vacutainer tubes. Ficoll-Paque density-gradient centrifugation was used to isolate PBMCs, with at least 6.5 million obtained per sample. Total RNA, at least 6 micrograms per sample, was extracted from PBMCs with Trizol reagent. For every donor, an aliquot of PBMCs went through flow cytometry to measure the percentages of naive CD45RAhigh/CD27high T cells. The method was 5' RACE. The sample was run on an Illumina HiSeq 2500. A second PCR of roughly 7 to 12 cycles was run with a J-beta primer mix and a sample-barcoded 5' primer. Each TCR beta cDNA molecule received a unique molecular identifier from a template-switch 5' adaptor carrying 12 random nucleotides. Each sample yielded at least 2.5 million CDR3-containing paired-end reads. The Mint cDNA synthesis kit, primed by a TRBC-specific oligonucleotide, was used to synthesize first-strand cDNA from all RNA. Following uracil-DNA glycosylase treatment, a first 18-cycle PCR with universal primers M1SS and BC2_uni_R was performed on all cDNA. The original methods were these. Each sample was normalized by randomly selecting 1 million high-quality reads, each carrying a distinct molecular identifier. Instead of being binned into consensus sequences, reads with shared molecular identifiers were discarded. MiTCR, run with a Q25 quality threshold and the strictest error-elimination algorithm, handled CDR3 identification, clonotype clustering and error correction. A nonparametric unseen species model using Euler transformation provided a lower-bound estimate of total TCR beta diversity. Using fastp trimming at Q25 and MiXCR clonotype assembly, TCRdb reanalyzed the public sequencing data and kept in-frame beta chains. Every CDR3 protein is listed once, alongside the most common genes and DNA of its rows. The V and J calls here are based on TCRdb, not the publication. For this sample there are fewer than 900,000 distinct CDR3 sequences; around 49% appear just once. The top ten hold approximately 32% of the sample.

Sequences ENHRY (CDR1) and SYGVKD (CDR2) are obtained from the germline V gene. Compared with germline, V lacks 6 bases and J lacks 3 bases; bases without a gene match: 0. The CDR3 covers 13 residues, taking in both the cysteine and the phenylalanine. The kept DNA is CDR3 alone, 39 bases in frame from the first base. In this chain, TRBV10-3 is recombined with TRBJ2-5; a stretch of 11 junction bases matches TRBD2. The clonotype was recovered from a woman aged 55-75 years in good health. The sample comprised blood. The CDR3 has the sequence CAIRGLAEETQYF. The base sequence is TGTGCCATCAGGGGACTAGCGGAAGAGACCCAGTACTTC.